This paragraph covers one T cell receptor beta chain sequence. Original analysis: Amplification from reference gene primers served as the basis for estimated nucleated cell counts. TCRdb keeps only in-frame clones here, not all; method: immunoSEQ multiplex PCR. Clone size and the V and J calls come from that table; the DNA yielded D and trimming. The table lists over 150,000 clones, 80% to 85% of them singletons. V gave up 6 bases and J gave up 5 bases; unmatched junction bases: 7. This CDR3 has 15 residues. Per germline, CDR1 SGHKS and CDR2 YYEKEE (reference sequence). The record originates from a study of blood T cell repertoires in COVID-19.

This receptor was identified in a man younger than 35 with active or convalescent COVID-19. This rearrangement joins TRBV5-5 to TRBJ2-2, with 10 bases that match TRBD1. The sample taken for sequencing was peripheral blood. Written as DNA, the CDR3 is TGTGCCAGCACTTTGACAGGGGGCAGGACCGGGGAGCTGTTTTTT. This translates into CASTLTGGRTGELFF.